Listed here are 31 T cell receptor beta chains from one sample, sequenced in a study of HIV-infected patients and healthy controls. Whole blood was used without fractionation, so all unsorted peripheral T cells were included. Alpha and beta constant-region primers primed reverse transcription of approximately 460 ng RNA. Using multiplexing indices, alpha and beta chain libraries were generated apart by chain-specific third strand synthesis. TCRdb itself ran the 5' RACE reads through MiXCR, one entry per CDR3 protein. The sample shows about 13,000 distinct CDR3 sequences, around 9.9% of them seen only once. The specimen sequenced was blood. Receptor source: an adult in good health.

The V call is TRBV25-1, the J call TRBJ2-1, with no clear D. The CDR3 extends over 16 amino acids. The V end lost 1 base, the J end lost 0 bases, and 10 bases lay between the germline ends. Germline V lookup: CDR1 MGHDK, CDR2 SYGVNS. The CDR3 region has the DNA TGTGCCAGCAGTGAATGGGGATTGAGCTCCTACAATGAGCAGTTCTTC. Protein product: CASSEWGLSSYNEQFF.

The chain recombines TRBV5-4 with TRBJ2-3, with D tentatively TRBD2 (8 bases). Germline V gene sequence: CDR1 SGHNT, CDR2 YYREEE (reference sequence). The ends were cut back, 4 bases at V and 0 bases at J, with 15 bases in the middle. There are 16 residues in the CDR3. CDR3 sequence (DNA): TGTGCCAGCAGCCCGGGAGGGACAGCTAGCACAGATACGCAGTATTTT. Translation gives CASSPGGTASTDTQYF. The variable domain in full, with the rest retrieved from reference TRBV5-4 and TRBJ2-3, is ETGVTQSPTHLIKTRGQQVTLRCSSQSGHNTVSWYQQALGQGPQFIFQYYREEENGRGNFPPRFSGLQFPNYSSELNVNALELDDSALYLCASSPGGTASTDTQYFGPGTRLTVL.

By proportion, this clonotype is medium-sized (0.01 to 0.1%). The chain joins TRBV12-3 or TRBV12-4 to TRBJ2-1, with 11 bases matching TRBD2. The CDR3 has 15 residues. The ends lost 6 bases at V and 4 bases at J; junction bases unmatched: 5. The CDR3 sequence is CASSPTSGIYNEQFF. The CDR3 region has the DNA TGTGCCAGCAGCCCGACTAGCGGGATATACAATGAGCAGTTCTTC.

This clonotype has ten or more counts. The chain links TRBV7-9 to TRBJ1-5; TRBD1 matches at 9 bases. Unmatched junction bases numbered 5, after V lost 1 base and J lost 4 bases. The CDR3 has 16 residues. Per the germline V gene, CDR1 is SEHNR and CDR2 is FQNEAQ (reference sequence). CDR3 region: CASSLGTGGPNQPQHF. Written as DNA, the CDR3 is TGTGCCAGCAGCTTAGGTACAGGGGGCCCGAATCAGCCCCAGCATTTT.

This clonotype was detected many times. CDR3 sequence: CASEGYNEQFF. For the CDR3, the DNA is TGTGCCTCTGAGGGCTACAATGAGCAGTTCTTC. J is TRBJ2-1 and V is TRBV28, with D maybe TRBD2 (5 bases). V was clipped by 11 bases and J by 3 bases, with 8 bases between them. Germline CDR1 is MDHEN and CDR2 is SYDVKM. CDR3 length equals 11 residues.

There are a few counts of this clonotype. The chain recombines TRBV18 with TRBJ1-1; 7 nucleotides match TRBD1. The V segment lost 6 bases and the J segment 0 bases; nucleotides outside the gene matches: 4. Germline V gene lookup returns CDR1 KGHSH and CDR2 LQKENI. There are 14 residues in the CDR3. CDR3 loop: CASSRGQMNTEAFF. The DNA of the CDR3 is TGTGCCAGCTCCCGGGGACAGATGAACACTGAAGCTTTCTTT.

This clonotype rates as medium-sized (0.01 to 0.1%). The chain has TRBV27 and TRBJ1-2, with a tentative D call TRBD1 (5 bases). Germline CDR1 MNHEY, CDR2 SMNVEV (reference sequence). The CDR3 totals 18 residues. V shed 3 bases and J shed 3 bases, with 23 bases lying between them. The CDR3 DNA sequence: TGTGCCAGCAGTTTTATCCCACCGGGGGAGGGACTCTACTATGGCTACACCTTC. It is translated as CASSFIPPGEGLYYGYTF.

By sample share, this clonotype is medium-sized. The chain has TRBV4-2 and TRBJ1-4; weak D call: TRBD1 (5 bases). The germline gives CDR1 LGHNA, CDR2 YNFKEQ. With 5 bases removed from V and 8 bases from J, the gap between germline ends came to 18 bases. The length of the CDR3 is 15 residues. For the CDR3, the DNA is TGTGCCAGCAGCGGAGCGGGGGACCTGATGGAAAAACTGTTTTTT. This codes for CASSGAGDLMEKLFF.

This clonotype is deemed medium-sized. The J gene is TRBJ2-2, the V gene TRBV12-3 or TRBV12-4, with D perhaps being TRBD1 or TRBD2 (6 bases each). The CDR3 sequence is 14 residues long. The V gene lost 3 bases and the J gene lost 3 bases, with 8 bases spanning the gap. The CDR3, as DNA: TGTGCCAGCAGTTTCGGGGGCGACACCGGGGAGCTGTTTTTT. It specifies CASSFGGDTGELFF.

This clonotype was counted many times. The V and J genes are TRBV19 and TRBJ1-5; 9 nucleotides match TRBD1. V gave up 7 bases and J gave up 7 bases; unmatched junction bases: 8. The length of the CDR3 is 14 residues. From germline, CDR1 is LNHDA and CDR2 SQIVND (reference sequence). The CDR3 region is CASMDRGHSQPQHF. CDR3 coding DNA: TGTGCCAGTATGGACAGGGGTCATTCCCAGCCCCAGCATTTT. Complete variable domain (other parts from reference TRBV19 and TRBJ1-5): DGGITQSPKYLFRKEGQNVTLSCEQNLNHDAMYWYRQDPGQGLRLIYYSQIVNDFQKGDIAEGYSVSREKKESFPLTVTSAQKNPTAFYLCASMDRGHSQPQHFGDGTRLSIL.

This clonotype was counted between two and nine times. The rearrangement joins TRBV20-1 to TRBJ2-7; 9 nucleotides align to TRBD1. V lost 5 bases to trimming and J lost 1 base; unmatched junction nucleotides: 6. In germline, CDR1 is DFQATT, CDR2 SNEGSKA (reference sequence). This CDR3 has 14 amino acids. The CDR3 nucleotides read TGCAGTGCTGGTGCGGACAGGGGTTCCTACGAGCAGTACTTC. It encodes CSAGADRGSYEQYF.

A few counts support this clonotype. The chain recombines TRBV6-5 with TRBJ1-1; 8 positions agree with TRBD1. Germline values: CDR1 MNHEY, CDR2 SVGAGI. The CDR3 runs to 14 residues. V shed 5 bases, J shed 1 base, and the junction held 3 bases outside the gene matches. The CDR3 coding sequence is TGTGCCAGCAGTACCGGGACAGGGAACACTGAAGCTTTCTTT. Translated: CASSTGTGNTEAFF.

The gene calls are TRBV18 and TRBJ1-6; 7 bases agree with TRBD1. This CDR3 is 15 amino acids long. J lost 7 bases, V lost 6 bases, and 9 bases had no gene match. Germline lookup yields CDR1 KGHSH and CDR2 LQKENI. Here the CDR3 reads CASSEGQPRNSPLHF. CDR3 DNA sequence: TGTGCCAGCTCCGAGGGACAGCCGAGAAATTCACCCCTCCACTTT. The full variable domain, completed using reference TRBV18 and TRBJ1-6, is NAGVMQNPRHLVRRRGQEARLRCSPMKGHSHVYWYRQLPEEGLKFMVYLQKENIIDESGMPKERFSAEFPKEGPSILRIQQVVRGDSAAYFCASSEGQPRNSPLHFGNGTRLTVT.

By frequency in the sample, this clonotype is medium-sized. The rearrangement joins TRBV11-1 to TRBJ1-2; a weak D match, TRBD1 (5 bases). The V gene lost 1 base and the J gene lost 0 bases, with 12 bases spanning the gap. Germline V gene data show CDR1 as SGHAT and CDR2 as FQDESV (reference sequence). This CDR3 region has 16 residues. CDR3 bases: TGTGCCAGCAGCTTAGGTCCGGACATCTCTAACTATGGCTACACCTTC. This translates into CASSLGPDISNYGYTF.

By share, this clonotype counts as medium-sized. This sequence joins TRBV28 and TRBJ1-2; perhaps TRBD1 as D (6 bases). This CDR3 spans 14 amino acids. Germline CDR1 reads MDHEN; CDR2 reads SYDVKM. The V and J ends lost 5 bases and 5 bases respectively, with 15 bases between them. The CDR3 bases are TGTGCCAGCAGTCCGCTGGACAGTTCTTATGGCTACACCTTC. Its protein product is CASSPLDSSYGYTF.

The V call is TRBV5-6, the J call TRBJ2-5; 8 bases agree with TRBD2. Germline CDR1 SGHDT, CDR2 YYEEEE. Trimming at V came to 0 bases and at J to 2 bases, leaving 6 bases not matched to a gene. The CDR3 sequence is 16 residues long. CDR3 coding DNA: TGTGCCAGCAGCTTGGCCGGGGGGGGCGATCAAGAGACCCAGTACTTC. Protein product: CASSLAGGGDQETQYF.

This clonotype is medium-sized within its sample. V usage is TRBV20-1 and J usage is TRBJ2-3; D assignment may be TRBD1 or TRBD2 (5 bases each). CDR3 length: 14 residues. The germline gives CDR1 DFQATT, CDR2 SNEGSKA (reference sequence). With 0 bases removed from V and 5 bases from J, the gap between germline ends came to 12 bases. CDR3 nucleotides: TGCAGTGCTAGAGATCTAAGGGGAGAAGATACGCAGTATTTT. This translates into CSARDLRGEDTQYF.

This clonotype came up many times. The V call is TRBV5-1, the J call TRBJ2-7; 10 positions agree with TRBD1. Germline loops: CDR1 SGHRS, CDR2 YFSETQ. The CDR3 covers 15 residues. After removal of 3 bases from V and 0 bases from J, the junction contained 3 bases not matched to a gene. The CDR3 reads CASSSRQGASYEQYF. CDR3 DNA: TGCGCCAGCAGCTCCCGACAGGGGGCCTCCTACGAGCAGTACTTC.

This clonotype appeared many times. The V gene is TRBV7-9, the J gene TRBJ1-5, with D tentatively TRBD1 (6 bases). Germline V gene data show CDR1 as SEHNR and CDR2 as FQNEAQ (reference sequence). The CDR3 length is 13 residues. The V end lost 4 bases, the J end lost 5 bases, and 9 bases lay between the germline ends. CDR3 coding DNA: TGTGCCAGCAGCTCCAACAGGGATCAGCCCCAGCATTTT. As protein: CASSSNRDQPQHF.

This clonotype ranks as medium-sized. This chain uses TRBV4-1 with TRBJ2-5, with a weak D call TRBD1 (6 bases). The V and J ends lost 4 bases and 5 bases respectively, with 23 bases between them. The CDR3 contains 17 residues. CDR1 and CDR2 from the germline V gene are MGHRA and YSYEKL. CDR3 DNA: TGCGCCAGCAGCCCCCGGGATGTGGGGGCGCTTAGGGAGACCCAGTACTTC. Translation gives CASSPRDVGALRETQYF.

This sequence joins TRBV7-3 and TRBJ2-1, with TRBD1 matching 8 bases. CDR1 is SGHTA and CDR2 is FQGTGA in the germline V gene. The CDR3 extends over 12 amino acids. V gave up 4 bases and J gave up 9 bases; unmatched junction bases: 2. In DNA, the CDR3 is TGTGCCAGCAGCTATACAGGGGGTGAGCAGTTCTTC. Its translation: CASSYTGGEQFF. The whole variable domain, remainder taken from reference TRBV7-3 and TRBJ2-1, is GAGVSQTPSNKVTEKGKYVELRCDPISGHTALYWYRQSLGQGPEFLIYFQGTGAADDSGLPNDRFFAVRPEGSVSTLKIQRTERGDSAVYLCASSYTGGEQFFGPGTRLTVL.

This clonotype appeared a few times. The chain joins TRBV29-1 to TRBJ2-5; D gene ambiguous. The V end lost 3 bases, the J end lost 5 bases, and 16 bases lay between the germline ends. The germline V gene encodes CDR1 SQVTM and CDR2 ANQGSEA. This CDR3 comprises 14 residues. The CDR3 nucleotides are TGCAGCGTTGAGCCCCGGCTGTCAGTTGAGACCCAGTACTTC. It specifies CSVEPRLSVETQYF. Looking up the rest from reference TRBV29-1 and TRBJ2-5 gives the full variable domain: SAVISQKPSRDICQRGTSLTIQCQVDSQVTMMFWYRQQPGQSLTLIATANQGSEATYESGFVIDKFPISRPNLTFSTLTVSNMSPEDSSIYLCSVEPRLSVETQYFGPGTRLLVL.

A few counts support this clonotype. The CDR3 region is CAISESQGGKADGYTF. The CDR3 region has the DNA TGTGCCATCAGTGAGTCCCAGGGGGGAAAAGCGGATGGCTACACCTTC. V usage is TRBV10-3 and J usage is TRBJ1-2; 7 bases agree with TRBD1. Germline lookup yields CDR1 ENHRY and CDR2 SYGVKD. CDR3 length equals 16 residues. J was trimmed by 6 bases and V by 0 bases; bases with no gene match: 10.

The genes are TRBV7-9 and TRBJ1-1; D gene uncertain. This CDR3 comprises 12 residues. V dropped 1 base and J dropped 11 bases, with 11 bases sitting between them. Per germline, CDR1 SEHNR and CDR2 FQNEAQ (reference sequence). This chain's CDR3 is CASSLEGRGAFF. The CDR3 bases are TGTGCCAGCAGCTTAGAAGGCCGAGGGGCTTTCTTT.

The CDR3 sequence: CSVAAGRDRGTDTQYF. The CDR3 region has the DNA TGCAGCGTTGCCGCCGGTCGGGACAGGGGCACAGATACGCAGTATTTT. The chain links TRBV29-1 to TRBJ2-3, with 9 bases lining up with TRBD1. V lost 4 bases and J lost 1; bases outside the gene matches: 9. The CDR3 runs 16 residues. Per the germline V gene, CDR1 is SQVTM and CDR2 is ANQGSEA.

This clonotype was recorded at least ten times. The V and J genes are TRBV6-5 and TRBJ1-3, with TRBD1 as a possible D gene (5 bases). From germline, CDR1 is MNHEY and CDR2 SVGAGI. Trimming pared 0 bases from V and 3 bases from J, leaving 12 bases between. The CDR3 is made up of 16 amino acids. CDR3 DNA sequence: TGTGCCAGCAGTTACTCTCCGGCGGGGGGTGGAAACACCATATATTTT. Residues: CASSYSPAGGGNTIYF.

This clonotype is categorized as medium-sized. The rearrangement joins TRBV6-1 to TRBJ2-1, with a tentative D call TRBD1 (5 bases). Trimming took off 1 base at V and 6 bases at J, with 22 bases between the two ends. CDR3 length equals 18 residues. Germline values: CDR1 MNHNS, CDR2 SASEGT. The CDR3: CASSEGGLGLGPSNEQFF. The CDR3 DNA reads TGTGCCAGCAGTGAAGGGGGCCTCGGGCTAGGGCCCTCCAATGAGCAGTTCTTC.

This clonotype was found many times. This chain connects TRBV10-3 to TRBJ2-5; D might be TRBD2 (5 bases). Germline V lookup: CDR1 ENHRY, CDR2 SYGVKD. Trimming pared 0 bases from V and 5 bases from J, leaving 16 bases between. The length of the CDR3 is 16 residues. The CDR3 reads CAISESTALAGETQYF. CDR3 bases: TGTGCCATCAGTGAGTCGACCGCCCTAGCTGGGGAGACCCAGTACTTC.

By frequency in the sample, this clonotype is medium-sized. This chain connects TRBV5-1 to TRBJ1-4; D gene unclear. V lost 0 bases and J 4 bases, leaving 10 bases between the germline ends. The CDR3 contains 15 residues. The germline gives CDR1 SGHRS, CDR2 YFSETQ. The chain's CDR3 is CASSLDQRSNEKLFF. CDR3 DNA sequence: TGCGCCAGCAGCTTGGACCAGAGAAGTAATGAAAAACTGTTTTTT. The variable domain in full, with the rest retrieved from reference TRBV5-1 and TRBJ1-4, is KAGVTQTPRYLIKTRGQQVTLSCSPISGHRSVSWYQQTPGQGLQFLFEYFSETQRNKGNFPGRFSGRQFSNSRSEMNVSTLELGDSALYLCASSLDQRSNEKLFFGSGTQLSVL.

This clonotype occurred a few times. This rearrangement joins TRBV2 to TRBJ2-3, with D unclear. Germline V gene sequence: CDR1 SNHLY, CDR2 FYNNEI. The CDR3 extends over 16 amino acids. V lost 3 bases and J 0 bases, leaving 13 bases between the germline ends. CDR3 DNA: TGTGCCAGCAGTGATGACCGCATTCCTAGCACAGATACGCAGTATTTT. This sequence encodes CASSDDRIPSTDTQYF.

Judged by abundance, this clonotype is medium-sized. The chain combines TRBV20-1 with TRBJ2-1; tentatively, D is TRBD2 (5 bases). The germline CDR1 and CDR2 sequences are DFQATT and SNEGSKA (reference sequence). This CDR3 is 14 amino acids long. V shed 1 base and J shed 4 bases, with 11 bases lying between them. Written as DNA, the CDR3 is TGCAGTGCTAGAGTCCCAGCGGCTTACAATGAGCAGTTCTTC. Translation: CSARVPAAYNEQFF.